What follows is one T cell receptor beta chain and its context. The method was immunoSEQ multiplex PCR; TCRdb's version includes in-frame clones alone and lacks a portion of them. The data show 200,000 to 250,000 clones, around nine tenths seen once. This sample is drawn from a study of blood T cell repertoires in COVID-19. The wider study: PBMCs, B-cell-depleted T cells, or T cells provided the cDNA or gDNA that made up the material.

Material for sequencing was PBMCs or T cells enriched from blood (not recorded which). The sequence came from a woman aged 45-59 years who had recovered from COVID-19.

The chain's CDR3 is CASSVVYTGELFF. CDR3 in DNA: TGTGCCAGCAGTGTTGTCTACACCGGGGAGCTGTTTTTT. V and J are TRBV28 and TRBJ2-2, with no clear D. Germline CDR1 MDHEN, CDR2 SYDVKM. Trimming cost V 5 bases and J 3 bases, with 7 bases left between them. CDR3 length: 13 residues. The full variable domain, its missing parts supplied by reference TRBV28 and TRBJ2-2, is DVKVTQSSRYLVKRTGEKVFLECVQDMDHENMFWYRQDPGLGLRLIYFSYDVKMKEKGDIPEGYSVSREKKERFSLILESASTNQTSMYLCASSVVYTGELFFGEGSRLTVL.